This T cell receptor beta chain was retrieved from a study of control samples from healthy donors and cancer patients. V lost 2 bases, J lost 4 bases, and 6 bases lay in between. This CDR3 is built from 12 residues. Produced via immunoSEQ multiplex PCR; TCRdb's table is partial and in-frame only. The table includes 210,000 or so clones, 91% detected once. The sequencing sample was made of blood. The chain is built from TRBV12-3 or TRBV12-4 and TRBJ2-7, with D uncertain. The clonotype comes from a man aged 25 to 40 in good health. CDR3 sequence (DNA): TGTGCCAGCAGTTTAATGCCTTACGAGCAGTACTTC. It yields the protein CASSLMPYEQYF.